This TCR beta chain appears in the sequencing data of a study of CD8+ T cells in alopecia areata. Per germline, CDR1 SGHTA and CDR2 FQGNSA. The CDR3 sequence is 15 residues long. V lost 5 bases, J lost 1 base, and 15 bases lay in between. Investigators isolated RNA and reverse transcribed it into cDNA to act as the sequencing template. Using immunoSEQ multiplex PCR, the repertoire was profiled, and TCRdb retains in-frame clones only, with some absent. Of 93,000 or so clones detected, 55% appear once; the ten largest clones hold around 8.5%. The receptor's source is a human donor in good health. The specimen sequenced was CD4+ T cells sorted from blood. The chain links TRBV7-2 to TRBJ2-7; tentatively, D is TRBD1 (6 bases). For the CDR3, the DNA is TGTGCCAGCAGCACGGCTTCAACAGGGTCCTACGAGCAGTACTTC. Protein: CASSTASTGSYEQYF. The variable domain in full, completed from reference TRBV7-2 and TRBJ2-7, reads GAGVSQSPSNKVTEKGKDVELRCDPISGHTALYWYRQSLGQGLEFLIYFQGNSAPDKSGLPSDRFSAERTGGSVSTLTIQRTQQEDSAVYLCASSTASTGSYEQYFGPGTRLTVT.